Below are 24 T cell receptor beta chains sequenced from a single sample in a study of cytomegalovirus exposure and HLA in healthy donors. Both 60 Vbeta primers and 13 Jbeta primers went into the PCR. Data came from immunoSEQ multiplex PCR; TCRdb stores just in-frame clones and leaves some out. The sample yields 160,000 or so clones, 65% to 80% seen once. The sample consisted of PBMCs. The source of these receptors is a woman aged 40 to 50 in good health and CMV-seropositive.

A word on this clone: The sample carries other DNA sequences with the same CDR3. The chain recombines TRBV18 with TRBJ1-4; D unresolved. V lost 3 bases, J lost 8 bases, and 10 bases lay in between. Germline lookup yields CDR1 KGHSH and CDR2 LQKENI. There are 13 residues in the CDR3. This chain's CDR3 is CASSPDLTEKLFF. In DNA, the CDR3 is TGTGCCAGCTCACCGGACTTGACCGAAAAACTGTTTTTT.

V gene TRBV19 combines with J gene TRBJ1-5, with 8 nucleotides matching TRBD1. The CDR3 consists of 17 residues. Trimming cost V 5 bases and J 1 base; bases outside gene matches: 10. CDR1 is LNHDA and CDR2 is SQIVND in the germline V gene (reference sequence). CDR3 nucleotides: TGTGCCAGTAGTCCGCTACAGGGGGTCGGCAGCAATCAGCCCCAGCATTTT. It codes for CASSPLQGVGSNQPQHF. The variable domain in full, with the rest retrieved from reference TRBV19 and TRBJ1-5, is DGGITQSPKYLFRKEGQNVTLSCEQNLNHDAMYWYRQDPGQGLRLIYYSQIVNDFQKGDIAEGYSVSREKKESFPLTVTSAQKNPTAFYLCASSPLQGVGSNQPQHFGDGTRLSIL.

V gene TRBV4-3 combines with J gene TRBJ1-2, with D unresolved. The CDR3 extends over 17 amino acids. CDR1 and CDR2 from the germline V gene are LGHNA and YSLEER. The V end lost 0 bases, the J end lost 2 bases, and 16 bases lay between the germline ends. CDR3 residues: CASSQELNALRNYGYTF. Written as DNA, the CDR3 is TGCGCCAGCAGCCAAGAACTGAACGCCCTTAGAAACTATGGCTACACCTTC.

J is TRBJ2-2 and V is TRBV4-2; D ambiguous. Germline loops: CDR1 LGHNA, CDR2 YNFKEQ. The CDR3 runs to 15 residues. V lost 1 base and J 3 bases, leaving 9 bases between the germline ends. In DNA form, the CDR3 reads TGTGCCAGCAGCCAAGTGGCAGATGACACCGGGGAGCTGTTTTTT. Amino acids: CASSQVADDTGELFF.

The rearrangement uses TRBV7-9 and TRBJ1-2; D is unresolved. V lost 2 bases and J 7 bases, leaving 8 bases between the germline ends. CDR3 size: 12 residues. Germline lookup yields CDR1 SEHNR and CDR2 FQNEAQ (reference sequence). The CDR3 here is CASSLRRAGYTF. DNA of the CDR3: TGTGCCAGCAGCTTACGGCGGGCTGGCTACACCTTC. Using reference TRBV7-9 and TRBJ1-2 for the parts outside the CDR3, the full variable domain is DTGVSQNPRHKITKRGQNVTFRCDPISEHNRLYWYRQTLGQGPEFLTYFQNEAQLEKSRLLSDRFSAERPKGSFSTLEIQRTEQGDSAMYLCASSLRRAGYTFGSGTRLTVV.

This chain uses TRBV7-6 with TRBJ2-2, with 12 bases aligning to TRBD1. This CDR3 has 18 amino acids. Germline V gives CDR1 SGHVS, CDR2 FNYEAQ. The trim removed 2 bases at V and 5 bases at J, leaving 9 bases unmatched. The CDR3 DNA follows: TGTGCCAGCAGCTTAATGGGGACAGGGGGCCCCGTAACCGGGGAGCTGTTTTTT. Protein: CASSLMGTGGPVTGELFF.

This chain connects TRBV7-2 to TRBJ2-1, with TRBD2 identical over 9 bases. This CDR3 region has 18 residues. After removal of 5 bases from V and 7 bases from J, the junction contained 18 bases not matched to a gene. Germline V lookup: CDR1 SGHTA, CDR2 FQGNSA. The CDR3 region is CASSANAALAGSGNEQFF. The CDR3 DNA reads as TGTGCCAGCAGCGCTAACGCGGCCCTAGCGGGGAGTGGAAATGAGCAGTTCTTC.

The DNA for the CDR3 is TGTGCCAGCAGCAAGTCGAGGACAGGGGCCCTGGGGAGTGGCTACACCTTC. Translation: CASSKSRTGALGSGYTF. The V gene is TRBV21-1, the J gene TRBJ1-2; the DNA was not used to check the table's D call, TRBD1. TRBV21-1 is deemed a pseudogene. The CDR3 is 17 amino acids.

This chain links TRBV19 with TRBJ1-2; D gene ambiguous. The V gene lost 5 bases and the J gene lost 8 bases, with 12 bases spanning the gap. CDR3 length: 12 residues. Germline V gives CDR1 LNHDA, CDR2 SQIVND (reference sequence). In DNA form, the CDR3 reads TGTGCCAGTAGTTCCCGGGAAGGGGGCTACACCTTC. It codes for CASSSREGGYTF.

This chain links TRBV13 with TRBJ2-1; a possible D gene is TRBD1 (6 bases). Trimming stripped 3 bases from V and 6 bases from J, with 12 bases between. The CDR3 is 14 amino acids. In germline, CDR1 is PRHDT, CDR2 FYEKMQ (reference sequence). DNA for the CDR3: TGTGCCAGCAGCTTCCCTACAGGGCCCAATGAGCAGTTCTTC. Translation gives CASSFPTGPNEQFF.

This chain links TRBV6-6 with TRBJ2-2; no reliable D call. There are 12 residues in the CDR3. Germline loops: CDR1 MNHNY, CDR2 SVGAGI (reference sequence). V gave up 2 bases and J gave up 5 bases, with 3 bases separating them. The chain's CDR3 is CASSYTTGELFF. The CDR3 bases are TGTGCCAGCAGTTACACTACCGGGGAGCTGTTTTTT.

The rearrangement joins TRBV5-5 to TRBJ1-6; 10 nucleotides match TRBD1. The germline gives CDR1 SGHKS, CDR2 YYEKEE (reference sequence). V lost 3 bases to trimming and J lost 10 bases; unmatched junction nucleotides: 10. The CDR3 contains 16 residues. This CDR3 is CASSWLSGTGVSPLHF. The CDR3 nucleotides read TGTGCCAGCAGCTGGCTTTCCGGGACAGGGGTCTCACCCCTCCACTTT.

This clone appeared a few times. The V call is TRBV7-2, the J call TRBJ2-7; 11 bases are shared with TRBD2. There are 17 residues in the CDR3. V lost 5 bases to trimming and J lost 3 bases; unmatched junction nucleotides: 12. The germline V gene encodes CDR1 SGHTA and CDR2 FQGNSA. The CDR3 loop reads CASSESTSGVVFYEQYF. In DNA, the CDR3 is TGTGCCAGCAGCGAATCGACTAGCGGGGTTGTCTTCTACGAGCAGTACTTC.

As regards this clone: Its ends do not fully match the called genes, so a read error is possible. V usage is TRBV7-9 and J usage is TRBJ2-1; 9 bases are a match to TRBD2. CDR1 SEHNR and CDR2 FQNEAQ come from the germline V gene (reference sequence). This CDR3 contains 15 residues. CDR3 in amino acids: CSSVEAGGIRIEQFF. The CDR3 region has the DNA TGTTCCAGCGTCGAGGCGGGGGGGATCCGTATTGAGCAGTTCTTC.

This clone has just one count. The rearrangement links TRBV6-5 to TRBJ1-6; D gene unclear. Germline V CDR1 and CDR2: MNHEY, SVGAGI. Trimming stripped 0 bases from V and 7 bases from J, with 13 bases between. CDR3 length: 16 residues. The CDR3 bases are TGTGCCAGCAGTTACTCCGGCAGAGCAGGAAATTCACCCCTCCACTTT. Its translation: CASSYSGRAGNSPLHF.

The chain joins TRBV28 to TRBJ2-7, with D perhaps matching TRBD2 (5 bases). CDR3 size: 12 residues. Germline V lookup: CDR1 MDHEN, CDR2 SYDVKM. Trimming took 8 bases from V and 6 from J, leaving 14 bases between them. Written as DNA, the CDR3 is TGTGCCAGCGGGATCGGGGTGGGCGAGCAGTACTTC. Translation gives CASGIGVGEQYF.

V gene TRBV29-1 combines with J gene TRBJ1-1, with D possibly TRBD1 on 5 matching bases. Germline V gives CDR1 SQVTM, CDR2 ANQGSEA. There are 11 residues in the CDR3. V was cut by 3 bases and J by 4 bases, with 6 bases left in between. DNA of the CDR3: TGCAGCGTTGACGGGGGCACTGAAGCTTTCTTT. Amino acid sequence: CSVDGGTEAFF.

The chain recombines TRBV5-6 with TRBJ2-1, with a tentative D call TRBD1 (5 bases). V was cut by 5 bases and J by 6 bases, with 12 bases left in between. Per germline, CDR1 SGHDT and CDR2 YYEEEE. The CDR3 has 13 amino acids. CDR3 residues: CASRRTSANEQFF. CDR3 bases: TGTGCCAGCAGGAGGACATCGGCCAATGAGCAGTTCTTC.

This chain joins TRBV28 and TRBJ1-5, with 10 bases that match TRBD1. After removal of 8 bases from V and 7 bases from J, the junction contained 8 bases not matched to a gene. Germline V gene data show CDR1 as MDHEN and CDR2 as SYDVKM. This CDR3 comprises 14 residues. The DNA of the CDR3 is TGTGCCAGCCGAAGGGACAGGGGATGGCAGCCCCAGCATTTT. Translation: CASRRDRGWQPQHF.

The chain has TRBV5-1 and TRBJ1-1; a possible D gene is TRBD1 (6 bases). The germline V and J ends were trimmed by 4 bases and 5 bases, with 21 bases remaining between them. The CDR3 consists of 16 residues. Germline V lookup: CDR1 SGHRS, CDR2 YFSETQ. Written as DNA, the CDR3 is TGCGCCAGCAGCCCCCCGACGATGGGGGGGCGGACTGAAGCTTTCTTT. Protein: CASSPPTMGGRTEAFF.

DNA of the CDR3: TGTGCCAGCAGCTACGGGGTGGCCCAGTACTTC. Its translation: CASSYGVAQYF. The J gene is TRBJ2-5, the V gene TRBV7-9, with a tentative D call TRBD2 (5 bases). Trimming stripped 4 bases from V and 9 bases from J, with 9 bases between. The CDR3 loop spans 11 amino acids. From germline, CDR1 is SEHNR and CDR2 FQNEAQ (reference sequence).

V and J are TRBV30 and TRBJ1-3; D unclear. Trimming cost V 5 bases and J 0 bases, with 17 bases left between them. This CDR3 comprises 16 residues. Germline V lookup: CDR1 GTSNPN, CDR2 SVGIG (reference sequence). DNA of the CDR3: TGTGCCTGGTCTTGGGCCACAGTTTACTCTGGAAACACCATATATTTT. This encodes CAWSWATVYSGNTIYF.

The chain combines TRBV7-2 with TRBJ1-1; D remains unclear. The length of the CDR3 is 13 residues. CDR1 and CDR2 (germline): SGHTA, FQGNSA. Trimming removed 2 bases at V and 1 base at J, with 5 bases between. The CDR3 nucleotides are TGTGCCAGCAGCTTAATGGCGAACACTGAAGCTTTCTTT. The encoded protein is CASSLMANTEAFF.

The CDR3 DNA reads as TGTGCCAGCAGCTTACAGGGGGCTGGCAATCAGCCCCAGCATTTT. It codes for CASSLQGAGNQPQHF. This chain connects TRBV16 to TRBJ1-5, with 9 bases aligning to TRBD1. CDR1 KGHSY and CDR2 FQNENV come from the germline V gene. The length of the CDR3 is 15 residues. Trimming took 5 bases from V and 2 from J; bases not matched to a gene: 4.